Sequencing of this TCR beta chain was carried out in a study of control samples from healthy donors and cancer patients (dated by TCRdb to 2018 to 2020). Library prep was done by the immunoSEQ multiplex PCR assay. What TCRdb holds here is the immuneACCESS table cut down to in-frame rearrangements. Part of the clones is not present; checked against another copy, under half of the missing clones reflect an unresolved V gene, and the others are unexplained. This sample gives some 160,000 clones in total; about 94% of them show up just once. Around 8.5% of the sample goes to the ten largest clones. Comments on this clone: This receptor's antigen is unknown. Per-base quality was not reported, and no clone a single base away is much larger than it.

Taken from cysteine to phenylalanine, the CDR3 has 15 residues. Kept here is only the CDR3 DNA, which spans 45 bases and is read in frame from base 1. Here V drops 2 bases and J drops 7 bases, and the junction holds 7 bases not matched to any gene. The germline V gene yields MDHEN for CDR1 and SYDVKM for CDR2. Sequences were obtained from blood. The TCR was taken from a woman between 35 and 50 years old in good health. The chain is encoded by TRBV28 joined to TRBJ2-1; 8 bases in the junction line up with TRBD2. The DNA sequence follows: TGTGCCAGCAGTTTAACCTGGGGACTAGAGAATGAGCAGTTCTTC. Translated, this gives CASSLTWGLENEQFF.